This TCR beta chain was found in a study of shared clonotypes between healthy human individuals. Findings and caveats of the study: In contrast to clonotypes shared by all four donors, non-shared clonotypes had lower generation probabilities. Approximately 4.9% of naive CD4 clonotypes were shared across several donors.

Terminally differentiated effector memory CD45RA+ cells were left out of the naive CD8 fraction, which was CD45RO-negative and positively selected for CCR7. CDR1 is MNHEY and CDR2 is SVGAGI in the germline V gene. V gave up 0 bases and J gave up 7 bases, with 10 bases separating them. CDR3 length: 15 amino acids. In the original analysis: ImmunoSEQ sequences covered only the junction and lacked quality scores; filtering therefore differed. Profiled with immunoSEQ multiplex PCR; TCRdb holds only in-frame clones, not every one. V and J calls plus clone size are reproduced from that table; the DNA served to infer D and trimming. Among more than 2 million clones listed, over 85% were seen once. About this clone: The antigen is undetermined.

This clonotype originated in a man younger than 35 in good health. Material for sequencing was naive CD8+ T cells sorted from blood. The chain carries TRBV6-5 and TRBJ1-6; TRBD1 is a possible D gene (5 bases). DNA for the CDR3: TGTGCCAGCAGTTACTCGAGGGGCACGAATTCACCCCTCCACTTT. Encoded protein: CASSYSRGTNSPLHF.